This T cell receptor (beta chain) was sequenced for a study of CD8 T cells in Susac syndrome. Whole-study context: Sequencing included Susac syndrome patients, six of them with active disease and under 10 in remission. Patients with Susac syndrome had blood drawn and were at that point therapy-naive, on corticosteroids, or on intravenous immunoglobulin alone.

Points on this clonotype: The antigen is not known.

Random hexamers served to reverse transcribe roughly 0.5 to 1 ug RNA. TCRdb recomputed calls from the immunoSEQ multiplex PCR reads with MiXCR, one row per CDR3 protein. The table has 130,000 or so distinct CDR3 sequences, nearly 96% seen once. General study results and limits: That the number of individuals in its TCR sequencing and HLA analysis was relatively small was acknowledged by the study.

CDR1 SGHAT and CDR2 FQNNGV come from the germline V gene. The CDR3 sequence is 13 residues long. Deletions cut 5 bases from V and 6 bases from J, with 14 bases between. The V gene is TRBV11-2, the J gene TRBJ2-7; D unclear. Sequencing was carried out using CD4+ T cells from PBMCs. This receptor was obtained from a human donor with Susac syndrome. The CDR3 loop is CASSPTQVGEQYF. The CDR3 coding sequence is TGTGCCAGCAGCCCGACTCAGGTGGGCGAGCAGTACTTC.